This TCR beta chain stems from a study of a mutant IDH1 vaccine in newly diagnosed glioma. CDR3 length equals 16 residues. V lost 0 bases, J lost 2 bases, and 6 bases stayed unmatched. CDR1 is LNHNV, CDR2 YYDKDF, per germline (reference sequence). Time point denoted: baseline, week 1 (first vaccination visit). Treatment in this sample: pre-vaccination baseline after standard-of-care therapy. Only in-frame clones appear in the TCRdb table, and some are missing; sequencing was by immunoSEQ multiplex PCR. Found here are around 60,000 clones, 75% to 95% of them singletons; the top ten hold about 2.7%. This chain connects TRBV15 to TRBJ1-1; 7 bases match TRBD1. This sample comprised PBMCs, obtained from a glioma patient treated with radiotherapy, temozolomide or both. The sequence was collected from a man aged 50-60 years with glioma. The CDR3 loop reads CATSRDGQGGNTEAFF. CDR3 in DNA: TGTGCCACCAGCAGAGATGGGCAGGGGGGTAACACTGAAGCTTTCTTT.